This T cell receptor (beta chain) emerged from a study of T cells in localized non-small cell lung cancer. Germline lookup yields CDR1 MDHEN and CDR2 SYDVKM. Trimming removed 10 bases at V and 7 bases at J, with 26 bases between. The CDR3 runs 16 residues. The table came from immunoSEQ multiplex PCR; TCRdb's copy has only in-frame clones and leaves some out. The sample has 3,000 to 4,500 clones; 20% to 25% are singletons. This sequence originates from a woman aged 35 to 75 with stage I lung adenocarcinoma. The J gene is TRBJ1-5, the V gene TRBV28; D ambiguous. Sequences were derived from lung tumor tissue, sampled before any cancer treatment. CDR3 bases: TGTGCCACCGGCTCCGGAAAGAGTCATGGGAGACAGCCCCAGCATTTT. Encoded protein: CATGSGKSHGRQPQHF.